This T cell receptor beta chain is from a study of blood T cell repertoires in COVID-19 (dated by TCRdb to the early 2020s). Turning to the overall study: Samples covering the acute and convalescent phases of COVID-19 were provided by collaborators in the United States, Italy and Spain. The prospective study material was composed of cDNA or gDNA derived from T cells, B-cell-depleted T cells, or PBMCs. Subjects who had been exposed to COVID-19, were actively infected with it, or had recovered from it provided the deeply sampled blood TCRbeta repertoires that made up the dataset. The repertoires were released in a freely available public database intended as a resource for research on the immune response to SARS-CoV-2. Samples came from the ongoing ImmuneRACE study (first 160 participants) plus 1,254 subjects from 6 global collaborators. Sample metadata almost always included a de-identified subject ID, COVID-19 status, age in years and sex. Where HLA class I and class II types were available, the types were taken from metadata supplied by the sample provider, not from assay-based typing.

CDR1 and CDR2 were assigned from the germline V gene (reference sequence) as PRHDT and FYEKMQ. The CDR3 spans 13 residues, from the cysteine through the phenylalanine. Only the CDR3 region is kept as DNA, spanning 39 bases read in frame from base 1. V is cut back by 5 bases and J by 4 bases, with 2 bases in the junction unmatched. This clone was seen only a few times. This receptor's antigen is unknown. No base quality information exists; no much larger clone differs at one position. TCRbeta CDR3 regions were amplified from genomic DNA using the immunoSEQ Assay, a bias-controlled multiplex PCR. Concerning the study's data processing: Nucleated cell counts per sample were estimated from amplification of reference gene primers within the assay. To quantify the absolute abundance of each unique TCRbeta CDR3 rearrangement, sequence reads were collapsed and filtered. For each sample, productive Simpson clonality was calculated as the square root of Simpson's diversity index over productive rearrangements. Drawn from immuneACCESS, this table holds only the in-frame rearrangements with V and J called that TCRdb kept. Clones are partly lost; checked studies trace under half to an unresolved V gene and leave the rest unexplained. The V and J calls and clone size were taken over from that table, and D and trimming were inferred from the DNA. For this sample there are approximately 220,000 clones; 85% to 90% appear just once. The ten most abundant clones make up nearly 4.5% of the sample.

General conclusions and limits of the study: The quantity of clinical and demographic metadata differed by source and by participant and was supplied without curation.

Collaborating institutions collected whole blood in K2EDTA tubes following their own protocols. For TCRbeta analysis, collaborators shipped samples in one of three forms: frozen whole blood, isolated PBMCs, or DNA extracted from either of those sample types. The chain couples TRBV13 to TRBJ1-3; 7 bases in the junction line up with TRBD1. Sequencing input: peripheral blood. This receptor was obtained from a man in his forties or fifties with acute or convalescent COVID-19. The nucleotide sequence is TGTGCCAGCAGCCCGGGACAGGGAAACACCATATATTTT. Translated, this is CASSPGQGNTIYF.